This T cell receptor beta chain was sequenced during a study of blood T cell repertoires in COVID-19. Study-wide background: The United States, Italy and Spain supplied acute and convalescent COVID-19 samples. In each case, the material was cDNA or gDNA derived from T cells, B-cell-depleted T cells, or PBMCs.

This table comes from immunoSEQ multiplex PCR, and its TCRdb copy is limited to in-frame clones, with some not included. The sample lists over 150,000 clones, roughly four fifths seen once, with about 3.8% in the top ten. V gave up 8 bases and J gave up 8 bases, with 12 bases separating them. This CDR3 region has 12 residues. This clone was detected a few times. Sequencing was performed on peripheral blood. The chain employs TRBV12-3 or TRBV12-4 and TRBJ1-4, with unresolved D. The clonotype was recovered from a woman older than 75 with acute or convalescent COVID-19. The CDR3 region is CASGISGEKLFF. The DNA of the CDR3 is TGTGCCAGCGGGATCTCGGGGGAAAAACTGTTTTTT.